This entry is about one T cell receptor beta chain. The specificity of this receptor is unknown. There are no base qualities to consult, and no much larger clone falls within one base. This entry comes from a study of blood T cell repertoires in COVID-19 (dated by TCRdb to 2020 to 2021). Regarding the research as a whole: Collaborator samples came from the United States, Italy and Spain and covered acute and convalescent phases of COVID-19. The prospective study material was composed of cDNA or gDNA derived from T cells, B-cell-depleted T cells, or PBMCs. Deeply sampled blood TCRbeta repertoires from subjects exposed to, actively infected with, or recovered from COVID-19 were included in the dataset. The repertoires were made available in a free public database intended to serve as a resource for research on the immune response to SARS-CoV-2. Samples were obtained from the ongoing ImmuneRACE study (first 160 participants) and from about 1,300 subjects provided by 6 global collaborators. The sample metadata nearly always contained a de-identified subject ID, COVID-19 status, age in years and sex. Where HLA class I and class II types were available, the types were taken from metadata supplied by the sample provider, not from assay-based typing. Paper-wide results and their limitations: Clinical and demographic metadata were provided uncurated, with the amount varying by source and participant.

The immunoSEQ Assay, a bias-controlled multiplex PCR, was used to amplify TCRbeta CDR3 regions from genomic DNA. Processing in the source paper ran as follows. The number of nucleated cells in each sample was estimated from the amplification of reference gene primers within the assay. To quantify the absolute abundance of each unique TCRbeta CDR3 rearrangement, sequence reads were collapsed and filtered. For each sample, productive Simpson clonality was calculated by taking the square root of Simpson's diversity index across productive rearrangements. In its TCRdb copy, this immuneACCESS table keeps in-frame sequences only and misses some clones. Where compared with another copy, unresolved V genes explain less than half of these, and the others have no known cause. The V and J calls and clone size are taken from that table; D and trimming were inferred from the DNA. A total of under 250,000 clones appear in this sample, about 78% of them only once. The leading ten clones occupy 4.5% to 7% of the sample.

From the germline V gene, CDR1 is SGHVS and CDR2 is FNYEAQ. Measured from the cysteine to the phenylalanine, the CDR3 is 17 residues long. The only DNA kept is the CDR3, 51 bases in frame from the first base. V is reduced by 7 bases and J by 5 bases, leaving a spacing of 24 bases between them. Collaborating institutions collected whole blood in K2EDTA tubes following their own protocols. For TCRbeta analysis, collaborators shipped samples in one of three forms: frozen whole blood, isolated PBMCs, or DNA extracted from either of those sample types. The V and J genes are TRBV7-6 and TRBJ1-5; perhaps TRBD1 is the D gene, with 5 bases matching. This TCR derives from a woman in her 70s with acute or convalescent COVID-19. The specimen was peripheral blood. The base sequence is TGTGCCAGCAAATCCCCACGCAGGGTACAGGTCTATCAGCCCCAGCATTTT. This sequence encodes CASKSPRRVQVYQPQHF.